This T cell receptor beta chain was identified in a study of T cell responses to AZD1222 COVID-19 vaccine. Overall study results and limits: Donors were largely white British and mainly female; clonal diversity was possibly underestimated. Repertoire sampling occurred only after the peak T cell response.

By its share, this clone is medium-sized. Its cognate antigen is unknown. Sequenced by immunoSEQ multiplex PCR; TCRdb stores in-frame clones only, minus some. Among 150,000 to 200,000 clones listed, around 92% were seen once. Unmatched junction bases numbered 0, after V lost 0 bases and J lost 9 bases. The CDR3 consists of 14 residues. Germline CDR1 and CDR2: MRHNA and SNTAGT. V gene TRBV6-4 combines with J gene TRBJ1-6; 9 bases line up with TRBD1. This TCR was recovered from an adult in good health. This specimen consisted of peripheral blood, obtained on day 0 of AZD1222 vaccination. CDR3 protein: CASSDSTGGSPLHF. DNA for the CDR3: TGTGCCAGCAGTGACTCGACAGGGGGTTCACCCCTCCACTTT.